This T cell receptor beta chain emerged from a study of immune reconstitution after stem cell transplant in scleroderma. TCRdb re-analysed the RT-PCR reads in MiXCR, keeping a single row per CDR3 protein. Of under 3,500 distinct CDR3 sequences listed, under 10% are singletons. In its sample, this clonotype ranks as medium-sized. The clonotype comes from a female donor with systemic sclerosis. Sampling was carried out before or after autologous hematopoietic stem cell transplantation (not recorded which).

The CDR3 protein is CASSQGPGGTDTQYF. The DNA of the CDR3 is TGTGCCAGCAGCCAAGGCCCAGGGGGCACAGATACGCAGTATTTT. The chain couples TRBV3-1 to TRBJ2-3; the D gene is possibly TRBD1 (6 bases). Trimming took 1 base from V and 1 from J, leaving 9 bases between them. In germline, CDR1 is LGHDT, CDR2 YNNKEL (reference sequence). The CDR3 is 15 residues long.